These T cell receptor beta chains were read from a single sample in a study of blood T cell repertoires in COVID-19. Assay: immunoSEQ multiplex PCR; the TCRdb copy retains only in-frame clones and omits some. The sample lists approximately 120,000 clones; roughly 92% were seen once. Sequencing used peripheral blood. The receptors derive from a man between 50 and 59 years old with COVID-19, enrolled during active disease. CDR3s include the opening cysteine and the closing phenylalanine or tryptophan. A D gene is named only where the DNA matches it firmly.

CDR3aa: CASSLGQGDEQYF
v_gene: TRBV3-1/TRBV3-2
d_gene: TRBD1

CDR3aa: CASTHSGTGGVTNYGYTF
v_gene: TRBV5-1
d_gene: TRBD1

CDR3aa: CASSVQGPYEQYF
v_gene: TRBV2
d_gene: TRBD1

CDR3aa: CASSLGPEGAQPQHF
v_gene: TRBV11-2
d_gene: TRBD1

CDR3aa: CASSFMGLAGAGETQYF
v_gene: TRBV7-2
d_gene: TRBD2

CDR3aa: CASSGQGETGELFF
v_gene: TRBV19
d_gene: TRBD1

CDR3aa: CASSPAGEREFHEQYF
v_gene: TRBV18
d_gene: TRBD2

CDR3aa: CASSPGGGETQYF
v_gene: TRBV5-1
d_gene: TRBD2

CDR3aa: CASSFGNYGYTF
v_gene: TRBV28
d_gene: -

CDR3aa: CASSVSAGLGNEQFF
v_gene: TRBV9
d_gene: -

CDR3aa: CASSPQETVNTGELFF
v_gene: TRBV18
d_gene: -

CDR3aa: CAISDSPDSGSDTEAFF
v_gene: TRBV10-3
d_gene: -

CDR3aa: CASSPGTGGTGELFF
v_gene: TRBV19
d_gene: TRBD1

CDR3aa: CASNRAGGNYEQYF
v_gene: TRBV6-5
d_gene: TRBD2

CDR3aa: CASRTGGETQYF
v_gene: TRBV7-2
d_gene: -

CDR3aa: CASSELAEAEQYF
v_gene: TRBV2
d_gene: TRBD2

CDR3aa: CAISEGTGYGYTF
v_gene: TRBV10-3
d_gene: -